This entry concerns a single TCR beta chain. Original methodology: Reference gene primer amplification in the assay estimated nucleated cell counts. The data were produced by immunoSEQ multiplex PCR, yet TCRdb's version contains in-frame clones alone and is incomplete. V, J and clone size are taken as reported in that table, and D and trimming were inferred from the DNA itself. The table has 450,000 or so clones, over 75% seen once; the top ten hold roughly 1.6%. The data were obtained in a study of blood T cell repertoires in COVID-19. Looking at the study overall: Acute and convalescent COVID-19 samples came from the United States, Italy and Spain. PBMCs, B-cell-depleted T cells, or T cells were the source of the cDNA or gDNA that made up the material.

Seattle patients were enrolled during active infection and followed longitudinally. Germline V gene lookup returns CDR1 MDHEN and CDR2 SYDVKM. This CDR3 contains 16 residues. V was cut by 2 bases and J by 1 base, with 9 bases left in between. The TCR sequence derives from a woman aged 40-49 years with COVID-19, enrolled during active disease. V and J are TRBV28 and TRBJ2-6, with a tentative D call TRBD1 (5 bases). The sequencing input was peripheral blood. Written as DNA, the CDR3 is TGTGCCAGCAGTTTAGTAGGGGATTCTGGGGCCAACGTCCTGACTTTC. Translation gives CASSLVGDSGANVLTF.